This TCR beta chain was retrieved from a study of cytomegalovirus exposure and HLA in healthy donors. Background on the study: A previous analysis identified 100 million or so unique TCR beta sequences derived from 180 million or so T cells. Study-wide results and limits: It was reported that the classifier diagnosed cytomegalovirus status with high specificity and sensitivity in both the original and validation cohorts. Across all donors, roughly uniform sequencing depth was an assumption of the presence/absence analyses. Testing in vitro showed a few CMV-associated chains specific for CMV antigens.

In germline, CDR1 is SEHNR, CDR2 FQNEAQ (reference sequence). Trimming took off 5 bases at V and 7 bases at J, with 17 bases between the two ends. The CDR3 is 15 residues long. The PCR made use of 60 Vbeta and 13 Jbeta primers. Data came from immunoSEQ multiplex PCR; TCRdb stores just in-frame clones and leaves some out. This table holds more than 140,000 clones, 50% to 75% found once. Details on this clone: Its antigen is unknown.

The source material was PBMCs. This clonotype was sampled from a woman aged 25 to 39 in good health and CMV-seropositive. The rearrangement uses TRBV7-9 and TRBJ1-4; weak D call: TRBD1 (5 bases). DNA for the CDR3: TGTGCCAGCAGCGTCCGTCTTCAGGGTGGTGAAAAACTGTTTTTT. This gives the protein CASSVRLQGGEKLFF. The full variable domain, completed using reference TRBV7-9 and TRBJ1-4, is DTGVSQNPRHKITKRGQNVTFRCDPISEHNRLYWYRQTLGQGPEFLTYFQNEAQLEKSRLLSDRFSAERPKGSFSTLEIQRTEQGDSAMYLCASSVRLQGGEKLFFGSGTQLSVL.